The following is a TCR beta chain sequence with its context. Its antigen is undetermined. This sample is drawn from a study of T cell responses to AZD1222 COVID-19 vaccine. The wider study: Second doses that came at about 4 or about 12 weeks were put together.

The V end was cut by 6 bases, the J end by 7 bases, with 7 bases between. The CDR3 extends over 12 amino acids. Germline values: CDR1 MNHEY, CDR2 SVGAGI. General observations from the study: Just six AZD1222 recipients tested seropositive at baseline.

Here immunoSEQ multiplex PCR was the method, and the copy in TCRdb shows in-frame clones only, minus some. The sample has over 130,000 clones, 94% seen once. The V call is TRBV6-5, the J call TRBJ1-6; weak D call: TRBD1 (5 bases). This receptor was obtained from an adult in good health. Material: peripheral blood, obtained on day 0 of AZD1222 vaccination. The CDR3 coding sequence is TGTGCCAGCAGCAGGGAGAATTCACCCCTCCACTTT. It yields the protein CASSRENSPLHF.